A single sample gave rise to the 3 T cell receptor beta chains below, sequenced in a study of T cells in Graves' hyperthyroidism and ophthalmopathy. TCR beta CDR3 regions were amplified from RNA transcripts. First-round RT-PCR with HTBI primers amplified the TCR CDR3 region. TCRdb itself ran the multiplex PCR reads through MiXCR, one entry per CDR3 protein. This sample has about 560,000 distinct CDR3 sequences, with 46% found just once. Specimen: peripheral blood or thyroid tissue (not recorded which). Source of these receptors: a young woman with Graves' hyperthyroidism.

The chain uses TRBV14 and TRBJ2-7; a weak D match, TRBD1 (6 bases). CDR3 size: 15 residues. Germline V CDR1 and CDR2: SGHDN, FVKESK. Trimming left V 4 bases short and J 6 bases short, with 19 bases between. The CDR3 protein is CASSRPGQSSSEQYF. CDR3 coding DNA: TGTGCCAGCAGCCGACCCGGACAGAGTTCTTCCGAGCAGTACTTC.

The chain combines TRBV2 with TRBJ1-5; 11 bases align to TRBD1. The germline V gene has CDR1 SNHLY and CDR2 FYNNEI. The length of the CDR3 is 15 residues. The ends lost 2 bases at V and 7 bases at J; junction bases unmatched: 4. CDR3 residues: CASSEQGQGGQPQHF. The DNA for the CDR3 is TGTGCCAGCAGTGAACAGGGACAGGGGGGGCAGCCCCAGCATTTT.

This clonotype is a singleton in its sample. Mismatch with germline at one junction end may stem from a read error. This rearrangement joins TRBV2 to TRBJ2-2; the D gene is possibly TRBD2 (5 bases). CDR3 size: 17 residues. Germline CDR1 is SNHLY and CDR2 is FYNNEI. The CDR3 DNA reads as TGTGTCAGCAGTGAAAGAGGCGGGCTTTCGGACACCGGGGAGCTGTTTTTT. Protein product: CVSSERGGLSDTGELFF. The full variable domain, its missing parts supplied by reference TRBV2 and TRBJ2-2, is EPEVTQTPSHQVTQMGQEVILRCVPISNHLYFYWYRQILGQKVEFLVSFYNNEISEKSEIFDDQFSVERPDGSNFTLKIRSTKLEDSAMYFCVSSERGGLSDTGELFFGEGSRLTVL.